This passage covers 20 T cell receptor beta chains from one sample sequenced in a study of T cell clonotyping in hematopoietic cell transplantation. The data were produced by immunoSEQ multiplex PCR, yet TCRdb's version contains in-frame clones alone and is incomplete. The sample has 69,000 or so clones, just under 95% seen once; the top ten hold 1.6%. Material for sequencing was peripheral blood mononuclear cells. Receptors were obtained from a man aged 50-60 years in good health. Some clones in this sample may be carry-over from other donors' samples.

The CDR3 loop reads CAWTLAPPGDTQYF. The CDR3, as DNA: TGTGCCTGGACTCTAGCACCCCCCGGAGATACGCAGTATTTT. V usage is TRBV30 and J usage is TRBJ2-3; D may be TRBD2 (5 bases). The CDR3 is 14 residues long. CDR1 and CDR2 from the germline V gene are GTSNPN and SVGIG (reference sequence). V dropped 4 bases and J dropped 5 bases, with 16 bases sitting between them.

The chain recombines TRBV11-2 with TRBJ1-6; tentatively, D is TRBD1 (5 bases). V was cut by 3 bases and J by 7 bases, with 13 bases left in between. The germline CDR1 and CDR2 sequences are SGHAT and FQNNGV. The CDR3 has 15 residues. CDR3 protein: CASSLVGLSNSPLHF. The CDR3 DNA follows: TGTGCCAGCAGCTTGGTGGGACTGAGCAATTCACCCCTCCACTTT. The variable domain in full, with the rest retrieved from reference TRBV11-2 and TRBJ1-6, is EAGVAQSPRYKIIEKRQSVAFWCNPISGHATLYWYQQILGQGPKLLIQFQNNGVVDDSQLPKDRFSAERLKGVDSTLKIQPAKLEDSAVYLCASSLVGLSNSPLHFGNGTRLTVT.

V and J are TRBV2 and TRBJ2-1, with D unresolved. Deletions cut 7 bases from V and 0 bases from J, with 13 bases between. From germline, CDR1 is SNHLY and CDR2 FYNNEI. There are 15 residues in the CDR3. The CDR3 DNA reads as TGTGCCAGCACCCCCGACACGAGCTCCTACAATGAGCAGTTCTTC. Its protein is CASTPDTSSYNEQFF.

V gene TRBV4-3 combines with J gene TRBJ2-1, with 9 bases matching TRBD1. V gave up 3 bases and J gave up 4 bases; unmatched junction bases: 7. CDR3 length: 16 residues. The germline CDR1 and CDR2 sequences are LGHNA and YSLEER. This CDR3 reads CASSHEGTGSYNEQFF. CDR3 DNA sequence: TGCGCCAGCAGCCACGAGGGGACAGGGTCATACAATGAGCAGTTCTTC.

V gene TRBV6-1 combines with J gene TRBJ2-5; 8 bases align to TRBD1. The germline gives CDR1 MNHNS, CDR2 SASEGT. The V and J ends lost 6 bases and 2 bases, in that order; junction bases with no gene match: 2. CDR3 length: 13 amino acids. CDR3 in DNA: TGTGCCAGCAGCTGGACAGGGCAAGAGACCCAGTACTTC. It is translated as CASSWTGQETQYF.

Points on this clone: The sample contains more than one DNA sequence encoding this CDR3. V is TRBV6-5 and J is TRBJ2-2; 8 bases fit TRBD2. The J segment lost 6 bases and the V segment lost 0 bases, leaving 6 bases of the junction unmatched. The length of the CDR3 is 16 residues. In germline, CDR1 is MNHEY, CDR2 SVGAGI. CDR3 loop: CASSYSGGGRPGELFF. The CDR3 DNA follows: TGTGCCAGCAGTTACTCGGGCGGGGGGCGCCCCGGGGAGCTGTTTTTT.

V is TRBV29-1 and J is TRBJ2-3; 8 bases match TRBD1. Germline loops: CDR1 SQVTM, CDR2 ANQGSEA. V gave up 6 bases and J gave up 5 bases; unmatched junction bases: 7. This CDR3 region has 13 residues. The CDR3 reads CSVEEQGVDTQYF. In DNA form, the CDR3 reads TGCAGCGTGGAGGAACAGGGGGTAGATACGCAGTATTTT.

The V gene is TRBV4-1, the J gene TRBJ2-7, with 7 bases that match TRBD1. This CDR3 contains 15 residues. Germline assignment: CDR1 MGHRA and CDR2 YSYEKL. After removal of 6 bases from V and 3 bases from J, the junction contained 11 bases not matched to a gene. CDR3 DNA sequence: TGCGCCAGCAGTCCCCCGGACAGGCTGAGCTACGAGCAGTACTTC. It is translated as CASSPPDRLSYEQYF.

Here the CDR3 reads CASSLLDGFYGYTF. CDR3 coding DNA: TGTGCCAGCAGCTTACTCGATGGATTCTATGGCTACACCTTC. This chain connects TRBV7-9 to TRBJ1-2, with D unresolved. The CDR3 has 14 amino acids. Germline V gene data show CDR1 as SEHNR and CDR2 as FQNEAQ (reference sequence). Trimming left V 2 bases short and J 4 bases short, with 11 bases between. The full variable domain, with the rest looked up from reference TRBV7-9 and TRBJ1-2, is DTGVSQNPRHKITKRGQNVTFRCDPISEHNRLYWYRQTLGQGPEFLTYFQNEAQLEKSRLLSDRFSAERPKGSFSTLEIQRTEQGDSAMYLCASSLLDGFYGYTFGSGTRLTVV.

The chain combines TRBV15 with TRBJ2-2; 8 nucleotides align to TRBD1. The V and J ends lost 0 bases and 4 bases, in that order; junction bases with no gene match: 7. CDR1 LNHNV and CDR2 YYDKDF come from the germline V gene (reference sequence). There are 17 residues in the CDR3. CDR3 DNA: TGTGCCACCAGCAGAGATCAGGGGGCGAGGAGCACCGGGGAGCTGTTTTTT. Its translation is CATSRDQGARSTGELFF.

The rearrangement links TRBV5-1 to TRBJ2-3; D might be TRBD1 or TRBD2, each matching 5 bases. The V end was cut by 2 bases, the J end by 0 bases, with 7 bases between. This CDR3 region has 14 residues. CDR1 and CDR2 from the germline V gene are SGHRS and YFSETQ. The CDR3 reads CASSLWGSTDTQYF. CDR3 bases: TGCGCCAGCAGCTTATGGGGGAGCACAGATACGCAGTATTTT.

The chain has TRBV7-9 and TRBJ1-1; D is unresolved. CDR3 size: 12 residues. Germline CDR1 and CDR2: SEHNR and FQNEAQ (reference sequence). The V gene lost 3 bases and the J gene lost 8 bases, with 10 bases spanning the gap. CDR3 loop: CASSFWATEAFF. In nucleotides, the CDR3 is TGTGCCAGCAGCTTCTGGGCAACAGAAGCTTTCTTT.

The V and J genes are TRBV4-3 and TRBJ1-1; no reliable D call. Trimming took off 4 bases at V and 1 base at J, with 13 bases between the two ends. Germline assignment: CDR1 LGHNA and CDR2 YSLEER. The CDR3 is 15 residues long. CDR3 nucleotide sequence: TGCGCCAGCAGCCCTAGAGGATTGGGGAACACTGAAGCTTTCTTT. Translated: CASSPRGLGNTEAFF.

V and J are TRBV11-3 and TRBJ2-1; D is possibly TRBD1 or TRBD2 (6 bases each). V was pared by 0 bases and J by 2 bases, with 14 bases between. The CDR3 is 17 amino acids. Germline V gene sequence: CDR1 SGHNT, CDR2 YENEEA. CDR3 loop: CASSLDIRGPTYNEQFF. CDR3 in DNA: TGTGCCAGCAGCTTAGATATCCGGGGGCCCACCTACAATGAGCAGTTCTTC.

The CDR3 protein is CASSLAGGNEAFF. In DNA form, the CDR3 reads TGTGCCAGCAGCTTAGCAGGGGGAAATGAAGCTTTCTTT. The rearrangement links TRBV7-8 to TRBJ1-1; perhaps TRBD1 as D (6 bases). Between the trimmed V and J ends, which lost 0 bases and 7 bases, there was a span of 9 bases. Germline V gives CDR1 SGHVS, CDR2 FQNEAQ. CDR3 length: 13 amino acids.

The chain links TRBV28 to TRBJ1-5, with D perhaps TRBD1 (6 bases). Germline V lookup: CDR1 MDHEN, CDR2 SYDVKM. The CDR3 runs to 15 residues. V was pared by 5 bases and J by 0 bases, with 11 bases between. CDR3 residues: CASSTQGLSNQPQHF. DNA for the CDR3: TGTGCCAGCAGTACCCAGGGGCTTAGCAATCAGCCCCAGCATTTT. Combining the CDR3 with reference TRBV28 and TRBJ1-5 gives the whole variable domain DVKVTQSSRYLVKRTGEKVFLECVQDMDHENMFWYRQDPGLGLRLIYFSYDVKMKEKGDIPEGYSVSREKKERFSLILESASTNQTSMYLCASSTQGLSNQPQHFGDGTRLSIL.

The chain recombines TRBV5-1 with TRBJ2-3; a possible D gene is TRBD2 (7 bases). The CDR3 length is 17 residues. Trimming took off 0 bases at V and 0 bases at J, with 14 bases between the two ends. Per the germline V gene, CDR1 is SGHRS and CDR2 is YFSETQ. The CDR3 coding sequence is TGCGCCAGCAGCTTGGATGTCGGGGGGCGTAGCACAGATACGCAGTATTTT. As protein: CASSLDVGGRSTDTQYF.

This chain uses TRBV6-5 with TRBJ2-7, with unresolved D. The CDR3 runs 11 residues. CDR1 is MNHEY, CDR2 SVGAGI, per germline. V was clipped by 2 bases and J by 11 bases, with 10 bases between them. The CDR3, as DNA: TGTGCCAGCAGTTACAGGTCAGAGAAGTACTTC. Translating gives CASSYRSEKYF.

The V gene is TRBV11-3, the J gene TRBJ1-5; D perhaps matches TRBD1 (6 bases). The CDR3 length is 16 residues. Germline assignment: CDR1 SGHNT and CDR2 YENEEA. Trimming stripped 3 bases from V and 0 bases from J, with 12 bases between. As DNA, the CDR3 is TGTGCCAGCAGCTTCAAGGGGGGGGGTAGCAATCAGCCCCAGCATTTT. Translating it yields CASSFKGGGSNQPQHF.

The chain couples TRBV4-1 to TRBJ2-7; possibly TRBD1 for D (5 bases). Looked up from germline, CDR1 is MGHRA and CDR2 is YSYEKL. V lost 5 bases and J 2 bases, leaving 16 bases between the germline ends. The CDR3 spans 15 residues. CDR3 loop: CASSAQDSKTYEQYF. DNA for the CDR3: TGCGCCAGCAGCGCGCAAGACAGTAAAACCTACGAGCAGTACTTC.